The clone carrying this TCR beta chain was counted only a few times. Its antigen is undetermined. TCRdb reprocessed the RT-PCR reads with MiXCR, giving one entry per CDR3 protein. Of some 600,000 distinct CDR3 sequences listed, approximately 15% are singletons. CDR3 length: 17 amino acids. Trimming removed 3 bases from V and 8 bases from J; junction bases left unmatched: 14. From germline, CDR1 is KGHDR and CDR2 SFDVKD. These data belong to a study of response to subunit inactivated influenza vaccine. Study-level results: T cells newly recruited by each seasonal influenza vaccination are few, the authors suggested.

This receptor was taken from a man aged 45 to 65 who received an inactivated influenza vaccine. Material: PBMCs from blood, obtained around 14 days before vaccination. This rearrangement joins TRBV24-1 to TRBJ2-1, with TRBD2 matching 8 bases. The CDR3 nucleotides read TGTGCCACCAGTGATGTTGGTAACGGGGGGGCAATCCATGAGCAGTTCTTC. It translates to CATSDVGNGGAIHEQFF.